This T cell receptor beta chain was observed in a study of T cells in Graves' hyperthyroidism and ophthalmopathy. Study results and caveats: Most expanded thyroid clonotypes above 0.001 also appeared in blood. The model forecast ophthalmopathy, anticipating it by a median about six months before onset.

Regarding this clonotype: The antigen remains unidentified. Being one base from a much bigger clone, this may be a read error.

CDR1 and CDR2 (germline): SNHLY, FYNNEI. Trimming cost V 9 bases and J 4 bases, with 15 bases left between them. This CDR3 region has 14 residues. Amplification yielded TCR beta CDR3 regions, with RNA transcripts as the source. HTBI primers were used for first-round RT-PCR of the TCR CDR3. TCRdb passed the multiplex PCR reads through MiXCR, listing each CDR3 protein once. The sample lists 470,000 or so distinct CDR3 sequences, around 20% occurring once. This receptor was identified in a man aged 18 to 30 with Graves' hyperthyroidism. The material sequenced was blood. The V gene is TRBV2, the J gene TRBJ2-2; no clear D gene. CDR3 coding DNA: TGTGCCAGGTCTGGCTCTTTGGGCACCGGGGAGCTGTTTTTT. This encodes CARSGSLGTGELFF. The complete variable domain, with remaining parts taken from reference TRBV2 and TRBJ2-2, reads EPEVTQTPSHQVTQMGQEVILRCVPISNHLYFYWYRQILGQKVEFLVSFYNNEISEKSEIFDDQFSVERPDGSNFTLKIRSTKLEDSAMYFCARSGSLGTGELFFGEGSRLTVL.